This TCR beta chain was recovered during a study of human T cells and chemical hapten exposure. There are a few counts of this clonotype. Indicated time point: pre-sensitization, week 0. Treatment defined: therapeutic diphenylcyclopropenone sensitization with weekly scalp DPC. Original analysis: TCRs per sample had a median of roughly 96,000 and ranged from about 20,000 to 700,000. MiXCR, run by TCRdb on the RACE reads, gives a single entry per CDR3 protein. The V and J calls were not made by the authors but by TCRdb's processing. Among 350,000 to 450,000 distinct CDR3 sequences listed, about 5.1% were seen once. Germline V gene data show CDR1 as PRHDT and CDR2 as FYEKMQ (reference sequence). The CDR3 is made up of 13 amino acids. V was trimmed by 4 bases and J by 7 bases, leaving 14 bases between them.

The TCR was taken from a woman aged 50 to 60 with alopecia areata. Some clones in this sample may be carry-over from other donors' samples. The rearrangement uses TRBV13 and TRBJ2-7; tentatively, D is TRBD1 (5 bases). The sequenced sample was whole blood, obtained in connection with sensitization to the hapten diphenylcyclopropenone (DPC). The CDR3 DNA follows: TGTGCCAGCAGCTCACAGGTGATTCGGGAGCAGTACTTC. It encodes CASSSQVIREQYF.